These T cell receptor beta chains were read from a single sample in a study of T-cell memory formation after mild COVID-19. One entry per CDR3 protein results from TCRdb running MiXCR on the 5' RACE reads. Among fewer than 400,000 distinct CDR3 sequences, around 13% were seen once, and the ten largest hold about 21%. Material: PBMCs or a T cell subset sorted from them (not recorded which). All receptors come from a man younger than 35 who had mild COVID-19 (a few samples of this study predate the infection). Cell type and time point are not known. CDR3s include the opening cysteine and the closing phenylalanine or tryptophan. Fields, in order: V gene, D gene, clone size, J gene, CDR3 protein, CDR3 DNA. The D gene is left open where the match is weak. Not every row has a clone size; where given, it reads once, few, many or a size class.

>TRBV24-1|TRBD1|.|TRBJ2-5
CATSDADRGPMETQYF
TGTGCCACCAGTGATGCAGACAGGGGGCCGATGGAGACCCAGTACTTC
>TRBV20-1|.|.|TRBJ2-5
CSANDAGTQYF
TGCAGTGCTAATGACGCTGGGACCCAGTACTTC
>TRBV25-1|.|few|TRBJ1-2
CASSGGLTYGYTF
TGTGCCAGCAGTGGAGGGCTGACCTATGGCTACACCTTC
>TRBV4-3|TRBD1|.|TRBJ2-1
CASSQARTGGLDEQFF
TGCGCCAGCAGCCAAGCGAGGACAGGGGGTTTGGATGAGCAGTTCTTC
>TRBV6-6|.|few|TRBJ2-1
CASSYGPEDNEQFF
TGTGCCAGCAGTTACGGCCCCGAAGACAATGAGCAGTTCTTC
>TRBV3-1|.|many|TRBJ2-7
CASSQTGAVYEQYF
TGTGCCAGCAGCCAAACCGGGGCGGTATACGAGCAGTACTTC
>TRBV7-9|.|many|TRBJ2-6
CASSLFLGSGANVLTF
TGTGCCAGCAGCTTATTCTTAGGGTCTGGGGCCAACGTCCTGACTTTC
>TRBV5-1|.|.|TRBJ2-1
CASSLASRDEQFF
TGCGCCAGCAGCTTGGCCTCAAGGGATGAGCAGTTCTTC
>TRBV12-3/TRBV12-4|.|.|TRBJ2-7
CASSFVSSYEQYF
TGTGCCAGCAGCTTCGTGAGCTCCTACGAGCAGTACTTC
>TRBV5-1|TRBD1|.|TRBJ1-6
CASSPGQGAESPLHF
TGCGCCAGCAGCCCAGGACAGGGGGCAGAGTCACCCCTCCACTTT
>TRBV5-1|TRBD2|few|TRBJ2-1
CASSSGLDSNEQFF
TGCGCCAGCAGCTCAGGACTAGACTCAAATGAGCAGTTCTTC
>TRBV19|.|few|TRBJ1-5
CASSIEQGGGPQHF
TGTGCCAGTAGTATTGAACAGGGAGGCGGGCCCCAGCATTTT
>TRBV3-1|TRBD1|.|TRBJ2-3
CASARGLGTDTQYF
TGTGCCAGCGCTAGGGGGCTCGGCACAGATACGCAGTATTTT
>TRBV3-1|TRBD2|.|TRBJ2-3
CASSQEWAGVADTQYF
TGTGCCAGCAGCCAAGAATGGGCGGGGGTGGCAGATACGCAGTATTTT
>TRBV4-1|.|.|TRBJ1-2
CASSHPLREHDGYTF
TGCGCCAGCAGCCACCCCTTGAGGGAACACGATGGCTACACCTTC
>TRBV5-6|.|few|TRBJ2-1
CASSADTYNEQFF
TGTGCCAGCAGCGCGGACACCTACAATGAGCAGTTCTTC
>TRBV4-1|TRBD1|few|TRBJ2-3
CASSQVFSGGQYF
TGCGCCAGCAGCCAAGTTTTCTCAGGGGGGCAGTATTTT
>TRBV7-8|.|.|TRBJ1-5
CASSPQGLYQPQHF
TGTGCCAGCAGCCCACAGGGATTGTATCAGCCCCAGCATTTT
>TRBV7-8|TRBD1|.|TRBJ1-1
CASSIQGYTEAFF
TGTGCCAGCAGCATACAGGGGTACACTGAAGCTTTCTTT
>TRBV7-9|.|few|TRBJ2-1
CASIRPGANEQFF
TGTGCCAGCATAAGGCCGGGGGCCAATGAGCAGTTCTTC
>TRBV7-2|TRBD1|many|TRBJ2-1
CASSPEGTGVDEQFF
TGTGCCAGCAGCCCGGAGGGGACAGGGGTGGATGAGCAGTTCTTC
>TRBV6-5|TRBD2|few|TRBJ2-7
CASSPTGGGSYEQYF
TGTGCCAGCAGCCCAACGGGGGGGGGCTCCTACGAGCAGTACTTC
>TRBV4-3|TRBD2|few|TRBJ2-1
CASSQYRGGARSDEQFF
TGCGCCAGCAGCCAATACCGCGGGGGGGCCCGGTCCGATGAGCAGTTCTTC
>TRBV7-2|.|.|TRBJ2-3
CASSLGGLSADTQYF
TGTGCCAGCAGCTTGGGGGGCCTCAGCGCAGATACGCAGTATTTT
>TRBV7-2|.|many|TRBJ2-5
CASSLANQETQYF
TGTGCCAGCAGCTTAGCGAACCAAGAGACCCAGTACTTC
>TRBV5-6|TRBD2|.|TRBJ2-1
CASSLGLAGMYNEQFF
TGTGCCAGCAGCTTGGGACTAGCGGGAATGTACAATGAGCAGTTCTTC
>TRBV30|.|few|TRBJ2-3
CAWSVGLADTQYF
TGTGCCTGGAGTGTTGGACTCGCAGATACGCAGTATTTT
>TRBV5-1|.|few|TRBJ1-2
CASSLVGPEFGYTF
TGCGCCAGCAGCTTGGTGGGACCGGAGTTTGGCTACACCTTC
>TRBV20-1|.|few|TRBJ2-6
CSARDNVLTF
TGCAGTGCTAGAGACAACGTCCTGACTTTC
>TRBV6-1|.|few|TRBJ2-5
CASSEVLATQYF
TGTGCCAGCAGTGAGGTGTTAGCGACCCAGTACTTC
>TRBV7-3|TRBD1|.|TRBJ2-2
CASSRQGIDGELFF
TGTGCCAGCAGCCGACAGGGTATAGACGGGGAGCTGTTTTTT
>TRBV4-1|.|few|TRBJ1-6
CASSQGLGSGSPLHF
TGCGCCAGCAGCCAAGGGCTCGGTTCGGGTTCACCCCTCCACTTT
>TRBV12-3/TRBV12-4|.|once|TRBJ2-6
CASGGISGANVLTF
TGTGCCAGCGGGGGAATTTCCGGGGCCAACGTCCTGACTTTC
>TRBV7-9|.|.|TRBJ2-3
CASSFRGRSTDTQYF
TGTGCCAGCAGCTTTAGGGGACGGAGCACAGATACGCAGTATTTT
>TRBV15|.|.|TRBJ1-3
CATSRDRSSGNTIYF
TGTGCCACCAGCAGAGACAGAAGCTCTGGAAACACCATATATTTT
>TRBV12-3/TRBV12-4|.|.|TRBJ2-2
CASSGPLGGELFF
TGTGCCAGCAGTGGACCCCTCGGCGGGGAGCTGTTTTTT
>TRBV7-8|.|.|TRBJ2-1
CASSLGTTQFF
TGTGCCAGCAGCTTAGGGACTACGCAGTTCTTC
>TRBV2|.|many|TRBJ1-5
CASSEEAGPPPQHF
TGTGCCAGCAGTGAAGAGGCGGGGCCCCCGCCCCAGCATTTT
>TRBV6-6|.|.|TRBJ2-5
CASSIRDPYQETQYF
TGTGCCAGCAGCATACGGGACCCCTACCAGGAGACCCAGTACTTC
>TRBV12-3/TRBV12-4|TRBD1|.|TRBJ1-5
CASTDTGGSNQPQHF
TGTGCCAGCACCGATACAGGGGGCAGCAATCAGCCCCAGCATTTT
>TRBV9|.|few|TRBJ2-4
CASSVEGLNIQYF
TGTGCCAGCAGCGTAGAAGGGTTGAACATTCAGTACTTC
>TRBV20-1|TRBD1|few|TRBJ2-2
CSAQGGQGADGELFF
TGCAGTGCTCAAGGGGGACAGGGGGCCGACGGGGAGCTGTTTTTT
>TRBV6-6|.|few|TRBJ1-2
CASSFGRDGYTF
TGTGCCAGCAGTTTCGGACGCGATGGCTACACCTTC
>TRBV19|TRBD1|.|TRBJ2-7
CASAGTGGSYEQYF
TGTGCCAGTGCCGGGACAGGGGGCTCCTACGAGCAGTACTTC
>TRBV4-2|.|.|TRBJ2-4
CASSQDGTPQYF
TGTGCCAGCAGCCAAGATGGGACACCGCAGTACTTC
>TRBV20-1|.|many|TRBJ2-7
CSASPEYEQYF
TGCAGTGCTAGCCCCGAATACGAGCAGTACTTC
>TRBV7-2|.|.|TRBJ2-3
CASSSYRDLQYF
TGTGCCAGCAGCTCTTACAGGGATCTGCAGTATTTT
>TRBV7-2|TRBD1|.|TRBJ1-1
CASSYRGSGLVAFF
TGTGCCAGCAGCTACAGGGGTTCGGGGTTGGTAGCTTTCTTT
>TRBV20-1|.|.|TRBJ2-7
CSAPKAEAYEQYF
TGCAGTGCCCCCAAGGCGGAGGCCTACGAGCAGTACTTC
>TRBV10-3|TRBD1|.|TRBJ2-5
CAISETNLAQGAQETQYF
TGTGCCATCAGTGAGACTAACCTAGCACAGGGGGCCCAAGAGACCCAGTACTTC
>TRBV6-2/TRBV6-3|TRBD2|few|TRBJ2-1
CASRGLALNEQFF
TGTGCCAGCCGGGGACTAGCCCTCAATGAGCAGTTCTTC
>TRBV4-3|.|.|TRBJ2-7
CASSQDRGGSEQYF
TGCGCCAGCAGCCAAGATAGAGGCGGAAGCGAGCAGTACTTC
>TRBV28|.|few|TRBJ1-1
CASSSTGTANTEAFF
TGTGCCAGCAGTTCGACCGGGACGGCGAACACTGAAGCTTTCTTT
>TRBV29-1|.|.|TRBJ2-1
CSVEGGREYEQFF
TGCAGCGTTGAAGGGGGCAGGGAGTATGAGCAGTTCTTC
>TRBV28|.|many|TRBJ1-4
CASSSSHRKLFF
TGTGCCAGCAGTTCGTCACATCGGAAACTGTTTTTT
>TRBV15|.|.|TRBJ1-6
CATSRASVGGAYNSPLHF
TGTGCCACCAGCAGAGCCTCGGTCGGAGGCGCCTATAATTCACCCCTCCACTTT